This TCR beta chain is from a study of identical twins. Trimming pared 4 bases from V and 11 bases from J, leaving 20 bases between. The CDR3 length is 14 residues. Germline CDR1 LGHDT, CDR2 YNNKEL (reference sequence). A universal primer binding site was introduced by template switching. The final cDNA contained unique molecular identifiers. TCRdb ran MiXCR on the 5' RACE reads and lists one entry per CDR3 protein. The data contain some 730,000 distinct CDR3 sequences, about 20% of them singletons. Another study also made use of these data, one on T cells expressing NK-cell markers.

V and J are TRBV3-1 and TRBJ1-1, with a possible D match to TRBD1 (5 bases). The specimen sequenced was PBMCs. This TCR derives from a woman between 18 and 29 years old in good health. CDR3 coding DNA: TGTGCCAGCAGCCCAGACGCAGGGTTCCGGGGGGCTTTCTTT. It yields the protein CASSPDAGFRGAFF.